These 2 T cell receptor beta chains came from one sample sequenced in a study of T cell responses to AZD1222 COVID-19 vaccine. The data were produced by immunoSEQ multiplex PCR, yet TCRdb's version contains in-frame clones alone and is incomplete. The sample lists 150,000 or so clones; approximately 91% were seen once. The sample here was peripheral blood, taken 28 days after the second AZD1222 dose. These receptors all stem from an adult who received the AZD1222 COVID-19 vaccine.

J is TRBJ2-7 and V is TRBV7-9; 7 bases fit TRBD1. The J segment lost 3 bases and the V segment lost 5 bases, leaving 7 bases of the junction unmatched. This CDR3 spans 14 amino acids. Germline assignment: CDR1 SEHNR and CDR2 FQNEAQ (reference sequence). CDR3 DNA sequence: TGTGCCAGCAGCCCAGACAGGGAACGCTACGAGCAGTACTTC. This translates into CASSPDRERYEQYF.

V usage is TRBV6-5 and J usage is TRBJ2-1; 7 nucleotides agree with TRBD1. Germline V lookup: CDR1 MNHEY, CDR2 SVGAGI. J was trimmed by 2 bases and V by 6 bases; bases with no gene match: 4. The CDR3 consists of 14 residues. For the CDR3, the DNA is TGTGCCAGCAGGACAGGGTTGGCCTACAATGAGCAGTTCTTC. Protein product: CASRTGLAYNEQFF.